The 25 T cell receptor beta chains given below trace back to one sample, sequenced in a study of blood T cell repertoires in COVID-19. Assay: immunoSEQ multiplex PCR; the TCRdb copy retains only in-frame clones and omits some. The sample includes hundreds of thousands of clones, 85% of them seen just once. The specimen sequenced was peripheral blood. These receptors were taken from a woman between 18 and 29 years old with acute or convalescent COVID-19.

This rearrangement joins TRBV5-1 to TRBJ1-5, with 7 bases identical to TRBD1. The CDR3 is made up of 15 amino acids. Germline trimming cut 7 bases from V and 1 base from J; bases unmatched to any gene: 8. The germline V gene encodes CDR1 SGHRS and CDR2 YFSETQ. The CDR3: CASRTGTGSNQPQHF. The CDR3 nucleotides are TGCGCCAGCCGGACAGGCACAGGGAGCAATCAGCCCCAGCATTTT. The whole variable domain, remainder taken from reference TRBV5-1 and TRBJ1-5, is KAGVTQTPRYLIKTRGQQVTLSCSPISGHRSVSWYQQTPGQGLQFLFEYFSETQRNKGNFPGRFSGRQFSNSRSEMNVSTLELGDSALYLCASRTGTGSNQPQHFGDGTRLSIL.

This chain's CDR3 is CAWRALLQPLHF. The DNA of the CDR3 is TGTGCCTGGAGAGCACTACTTCAGCCCCTCCACTTT. The gene calls are TRBV30 and TRBJ1-6; no definite D call. The CDR3 totals 12 residues. Germline CDR1 reads GTSNPN; CDR2 reads SVGIG (reference sequence). V lost 3 bases to trimming and J lost 13 bases, with 13 bases between them.

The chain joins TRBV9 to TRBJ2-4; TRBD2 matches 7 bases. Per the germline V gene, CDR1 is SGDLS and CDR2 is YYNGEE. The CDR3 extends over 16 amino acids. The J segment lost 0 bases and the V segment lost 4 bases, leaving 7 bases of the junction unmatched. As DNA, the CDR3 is TGTGCCAGCAGCCCGAAGCGGGACCCAGCCAAAAACATTCAGTACTTC. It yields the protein CASSPKRDPAKNIQYF.

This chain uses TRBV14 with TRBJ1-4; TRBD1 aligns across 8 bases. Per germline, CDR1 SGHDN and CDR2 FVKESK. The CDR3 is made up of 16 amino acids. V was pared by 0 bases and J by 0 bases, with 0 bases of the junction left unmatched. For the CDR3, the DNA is TGTGCCAGCAGCCAAGAACAGGGGGCAACTAATGAAAAACTGTTTTTT. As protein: CASSQEQGATNEKLFF.

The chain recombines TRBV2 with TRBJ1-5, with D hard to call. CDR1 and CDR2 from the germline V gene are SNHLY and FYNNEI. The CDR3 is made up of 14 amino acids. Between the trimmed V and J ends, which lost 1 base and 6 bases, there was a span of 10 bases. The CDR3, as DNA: TGTGCCAGCAGTGAAGGGGCGCGTGTTCAGCCCCAGCATTTT. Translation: CASSEGARVQPQHF.

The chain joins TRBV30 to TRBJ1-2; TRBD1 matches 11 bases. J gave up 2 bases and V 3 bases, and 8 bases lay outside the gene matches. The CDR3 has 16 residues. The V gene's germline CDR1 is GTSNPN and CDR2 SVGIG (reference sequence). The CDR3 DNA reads TGTGCCTGGAGGAGGACAGGGGGCGCCGCGAACTATGGCTACACCTTC. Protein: CAWRRTGGAANYGYTF.

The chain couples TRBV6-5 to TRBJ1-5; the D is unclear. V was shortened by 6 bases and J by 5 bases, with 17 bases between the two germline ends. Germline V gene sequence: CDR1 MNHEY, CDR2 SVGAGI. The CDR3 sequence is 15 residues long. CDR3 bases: TGTGCCAGCAGCCTCACATTTCCAGGTGATCAGCCCCAGCATTTT. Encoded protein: CASSLTFPGDQPQHF.

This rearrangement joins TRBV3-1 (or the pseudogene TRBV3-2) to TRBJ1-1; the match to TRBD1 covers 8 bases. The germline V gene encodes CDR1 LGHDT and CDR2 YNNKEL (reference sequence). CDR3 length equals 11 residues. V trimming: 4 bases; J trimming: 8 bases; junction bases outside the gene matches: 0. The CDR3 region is CASSRDREAFF. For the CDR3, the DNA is TGTGCCAGCAGCCGGGACAGGGAAGCTTTCTTT.

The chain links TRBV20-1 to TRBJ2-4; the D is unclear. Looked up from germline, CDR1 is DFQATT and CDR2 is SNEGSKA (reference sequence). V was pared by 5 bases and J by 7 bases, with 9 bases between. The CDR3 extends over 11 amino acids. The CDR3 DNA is TGCAGTGCTTGGCAGTCCAACATTCAGTACTTC. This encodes CSAWQSNIQYF.

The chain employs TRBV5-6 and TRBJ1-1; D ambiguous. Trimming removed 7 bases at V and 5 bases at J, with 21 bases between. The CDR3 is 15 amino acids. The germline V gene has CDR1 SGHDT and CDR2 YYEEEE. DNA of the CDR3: TGTGCCAGCTGTTTGGGGAGGTCGGGAAGAACTGAAGCTTTCTTT. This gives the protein CASCLGRSGRTEAFF.

The CDR3 nucleotides read TGTGCCAGTAGTATAGGCCAGGTATTCGCGCCCCAGCATTTT. Its protein is CASSIGQVFAPQHF. The chain couples TRBV19 to TRBJ1-5; D gene ambiguous. The CDR3 totals 14 residues. Germline values: CDR1 LNHDA, CDR2 SQIVND (reference sequence). V was shortened by 1 base and J by 9 bases, with 13 bases between the two germline ends.

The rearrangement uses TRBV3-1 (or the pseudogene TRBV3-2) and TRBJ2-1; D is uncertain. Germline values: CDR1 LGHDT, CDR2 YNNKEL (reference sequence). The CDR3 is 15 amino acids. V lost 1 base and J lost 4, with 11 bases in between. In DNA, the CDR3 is TGTGCCAGCAGCCAAGTCCGGAGACCATACAATGAGCAGTTCTTC. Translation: CASSQVRRPYNEQFF.

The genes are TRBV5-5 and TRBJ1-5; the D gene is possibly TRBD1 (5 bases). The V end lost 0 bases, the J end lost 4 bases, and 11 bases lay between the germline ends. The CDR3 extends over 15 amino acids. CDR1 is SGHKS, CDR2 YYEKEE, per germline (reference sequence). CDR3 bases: TGTGCCAGCAGCTTGGAGCAGGGAAAAAATCAGCCCCAGCATTTT. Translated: CASSLEQGKNQPQHF.

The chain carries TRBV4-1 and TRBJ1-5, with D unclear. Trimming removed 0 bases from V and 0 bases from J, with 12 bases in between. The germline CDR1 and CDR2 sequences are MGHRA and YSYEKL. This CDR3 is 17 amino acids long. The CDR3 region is CASSQESIQNSNQPQHF. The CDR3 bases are TGCGCCAGCAGCCAAGAATCGATCCAGAATAGCAATCAGCCCCAGCATTTT.

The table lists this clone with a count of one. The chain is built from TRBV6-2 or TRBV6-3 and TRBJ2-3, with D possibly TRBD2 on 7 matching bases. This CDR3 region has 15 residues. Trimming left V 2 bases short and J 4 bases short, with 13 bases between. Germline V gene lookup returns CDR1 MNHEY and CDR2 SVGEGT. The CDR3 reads CASSYRGAAADTQYF. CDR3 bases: TGTGCCAGCAGTTACCGGGGGGCGGCCGCAGATACGCAGTATTTT.

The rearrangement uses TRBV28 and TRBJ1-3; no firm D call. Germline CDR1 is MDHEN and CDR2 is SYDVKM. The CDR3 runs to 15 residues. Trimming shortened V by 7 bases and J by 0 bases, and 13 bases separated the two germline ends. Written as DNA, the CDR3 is TGTGCCAGCATCTTCGGACTGAGCTCTGGAAACACCATATATTTT. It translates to CASIFGLSSGNTIYF.

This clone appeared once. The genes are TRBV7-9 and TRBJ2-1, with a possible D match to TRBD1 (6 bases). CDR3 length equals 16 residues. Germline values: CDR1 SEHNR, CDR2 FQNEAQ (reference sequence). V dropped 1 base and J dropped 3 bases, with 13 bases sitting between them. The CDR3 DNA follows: TGTGCCAGCAGCTTAGGATTAGGGGGAGACTACAATGAGCAGTTCTTC. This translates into CASSLGLGGDYNEQFF.

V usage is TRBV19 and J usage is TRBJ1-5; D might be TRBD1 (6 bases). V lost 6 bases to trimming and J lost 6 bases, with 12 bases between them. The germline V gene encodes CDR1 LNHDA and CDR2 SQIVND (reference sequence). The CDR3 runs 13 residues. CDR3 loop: CASSPTRGQPQHF. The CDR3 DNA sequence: TGTGCCAGTAGCCCTACCAGGGGTCAGCCCCAGCATTTT.

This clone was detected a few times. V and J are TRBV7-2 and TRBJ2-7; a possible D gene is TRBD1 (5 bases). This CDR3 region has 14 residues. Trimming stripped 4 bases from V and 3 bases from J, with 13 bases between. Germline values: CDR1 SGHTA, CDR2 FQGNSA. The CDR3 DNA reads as TGTGCCAGCAGCTCCTATCAGGGAATCTACGAGCAGTACTTC. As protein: CASSSYQGIYEQYF.

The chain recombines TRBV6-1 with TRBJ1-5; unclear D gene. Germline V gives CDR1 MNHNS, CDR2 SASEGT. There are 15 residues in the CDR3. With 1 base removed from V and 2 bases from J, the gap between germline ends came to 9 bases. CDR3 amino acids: CASSEGRGGNQPQHF. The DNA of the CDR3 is TGTGCCAGCAGTGAAGGACGCGGGGGCAATCAGCCCCAGCATTTT.

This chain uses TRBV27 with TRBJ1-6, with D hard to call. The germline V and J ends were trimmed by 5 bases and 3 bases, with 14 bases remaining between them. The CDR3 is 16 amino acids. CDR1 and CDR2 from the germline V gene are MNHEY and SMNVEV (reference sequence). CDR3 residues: CASSPLNVLYNSPLHF. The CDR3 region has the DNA TGTGCCAGCAGTCCCCTTAATGTCCTCTATAATTCACCCCTCCACTTT.

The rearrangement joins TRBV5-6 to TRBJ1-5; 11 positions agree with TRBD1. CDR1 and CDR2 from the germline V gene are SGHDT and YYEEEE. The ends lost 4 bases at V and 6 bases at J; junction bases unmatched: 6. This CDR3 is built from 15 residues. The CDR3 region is CASSKGQGVVQPQHF. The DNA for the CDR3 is TGTGCCAGCAGCAAGGGACAGGGGGTCGTTCAGCCCCAGCATTTT.

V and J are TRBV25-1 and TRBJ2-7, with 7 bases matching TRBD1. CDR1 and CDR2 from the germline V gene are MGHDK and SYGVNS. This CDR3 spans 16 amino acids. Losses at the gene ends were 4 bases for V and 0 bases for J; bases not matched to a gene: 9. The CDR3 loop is CASSVEPGQSSYEQYF. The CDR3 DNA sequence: TGTGCCAGCAGTGTCGAGCCGGGACAGAGCTCCTACGAGCAGTACTTC.

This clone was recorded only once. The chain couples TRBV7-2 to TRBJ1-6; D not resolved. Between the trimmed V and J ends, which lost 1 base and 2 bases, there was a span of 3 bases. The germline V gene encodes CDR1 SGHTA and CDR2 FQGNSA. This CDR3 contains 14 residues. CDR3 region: CASSLGPYNSPLHF. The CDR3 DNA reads TGTGCCAGCAGCTTAGGGCCCTATAATTCACCCCTCCACTTT.

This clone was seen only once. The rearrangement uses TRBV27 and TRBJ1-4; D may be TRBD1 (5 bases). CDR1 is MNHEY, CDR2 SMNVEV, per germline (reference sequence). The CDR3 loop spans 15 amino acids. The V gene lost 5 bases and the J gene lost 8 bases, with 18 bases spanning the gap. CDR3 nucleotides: TGTGCCAGCAGTCCAATGGCGACAGCACCGGAAAAACTGTTTTTT. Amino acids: CASSPMATAPEKLFF. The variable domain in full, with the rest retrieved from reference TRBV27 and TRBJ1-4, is EAQVTQNPRYLITVTGKKLTVTCSQNMNHEYMSWYRQDPGLGLRQIYYSMNVEVTDKGDVPEGYKVSRKEKRNFPLILESPSPNQTSLYFCASSPMATAPEKLFFGSGTQLSVL.